A selection of T cell receptor beta chains follows, all from one sample in a study of blood T cell repertoires in COVID-19. The method was immunoSEQ multiplex PCR; TCRdb's version includes in-frame clones alone and lacks a portion of them. The profile shows about 400,000 clones, around 89% of them singletons. Sequences were obtained from peripheral blood. The receptor set was obtained from a woman aged 25 to 39 with acute or convalescent COVID-19. Each CDR3 is given with its conserved first and last residue. The D gene is left open where the match is weak. Clone size, where shown, is once, few, many, or a class for clones that have expanded.

d_call	clone_size	cdr3_length	j_call	v_call	cdr3_nt	cdr3_aa
TRBD2	-	17	TRBJ2-5	TRBV3-1/TRBV3-2	TGTGCCAGCAGCCAAGGGACTAGCGGGGGGGGTCGGGAGACCCAGTACTTC	CASSQGTSGGGRETQYF
-	-	16	TRBJ1-2	TRBV7-8	TGTGCCAGCAGCAAAGAACAGGGAGAAGCTAACTATGGCTACACCTTC	CASSKEQGEANYGYTF
TRBD2	-	18	TRBJ2-3	TRBV7-9	TGTGCCAGCAGCGCCCTGGGGTTAGCGGGGCGGCGAACAGATACGCAGTATTTT	CASSALGLAGRRTDTQYF
TRBD1	-	14	TRBJ1-1	TRBV4-1	TGCGCCAGCAGCCAACGGACAGGGGAGACTGAAGCTTTCTTT	CASSQRTGETEAFF
-	-	18	TRBJ1-3	TRBV11-2	TGTGCCAGCAGCTTACTGTCTGTATCGAGATTTCCGGGAAACACCATATATTTT	CASSLLSVSRFPGNTIYF
TRBD1	-	16	TRBJ1-2	TRBV18	TGTGCCAGCTCACCATATCAAGGACAGGGGGAAAATGGCTACACCTTC	CASSPYQGQGENGYTF
TRBD1	-	15	TRBJ1-1	TRBV2	TGTGCCAGCAGCGACCCGGGACAGGGAAACACTGAAGCTTTCTTT	CASSDPGQGNTEAFF
-	-	16	TRBJ2-3	TRBV6-6	TGTGCCAGCAGTTACTTGGCGGGGGCCCAGACAGATACGCAGTATTTT	CASSYLAGAQTDTQYF
-	few	11	TRBJ1-2	TRBV20-1	TGCAGTGCTAGAGAATCTGGGCGCTACACCTTC	CSARESGRYTF
TRBD1	-	16	TRBJ2-2	TRBV6-1	TGTGCCAGCAGTGAAATCTGGGACAGAAGCCCCGGGGAGCTGTTTTTT	CASSEIWDRSPGELFF
-	-	16	TRBJ2-3	TRBV5-1	TGCGCCAGCAGCTTCGGCGGGGATGCCCCCACAGATACGCAGTATTTT	CASSFGGDAPTDTQYF
-	once	13	TRBJ1-1	TRBV6-5	TGTGCCAGCAGTCTAACAGGGAACACTGAAGCTTTCTTT	CASSLTGNTEAFF